This T cell receptor beta chain was identified during a study of blood T cell repertoires in COVID-19. Sequencing was performed with immunoSEQ multiplex PCR; in TCRdb, only in-frame clones are kept and a portion is missing. The sample yields tens of thousands of clones, roughly nine tenths seen once. The CDR3 is 15 residues long. Germline V gene data show CDR1 as SGHAT and CDR2 as FQNNGV. Germline trimming cut 5 bases from V and 4 bases from J; bases unmatched to any gene: 8. This clonotype was sampled from a man aged 80 or over in a cohort sampled during active COVID-19. Sequencing was done on a sample of peripheral blood. The chain combines TRBV11-2 with TRBJ2-3; TRBD2 aligns across 8 bases. This chain's CDR3 is CASSPGTRSPDTQYF. CDR3 nucleotide sequence: TGTGCCAGCAGCCCCGGGACTAGGAGCCCAGATACGCAGTATTTT.